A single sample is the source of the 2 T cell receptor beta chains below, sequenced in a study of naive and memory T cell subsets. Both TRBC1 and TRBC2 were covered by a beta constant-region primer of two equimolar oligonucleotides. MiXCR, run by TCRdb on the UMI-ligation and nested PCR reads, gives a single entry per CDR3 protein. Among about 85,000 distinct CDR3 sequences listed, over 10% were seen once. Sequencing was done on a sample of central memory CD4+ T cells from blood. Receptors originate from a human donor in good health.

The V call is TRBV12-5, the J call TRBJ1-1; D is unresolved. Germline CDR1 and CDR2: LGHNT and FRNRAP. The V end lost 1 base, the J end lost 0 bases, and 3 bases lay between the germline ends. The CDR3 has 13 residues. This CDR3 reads CASGLGVNTEAFF. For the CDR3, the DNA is TGTGCTAGTGGTTTGGGAGTGAACACTGAAGCTTTCTTT.

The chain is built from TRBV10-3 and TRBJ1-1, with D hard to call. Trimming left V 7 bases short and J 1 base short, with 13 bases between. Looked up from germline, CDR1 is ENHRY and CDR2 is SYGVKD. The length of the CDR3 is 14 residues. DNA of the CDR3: TGTGCCATCATGGGCGGGCCGGGGAACACTGAAGCTTTCTTT. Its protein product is CAIMGGPGNTEAFF.